Listed here are 17 T cell receptor beta chains from one sample, sequenced in a study of cytomegalovirus exposure and HLA in healthy donors. The PCR was carried out with 60 Vbeta primers and 13 Jbeta primers. Only in-frame clones appear in the TCRdb table, and some are missing; sequencing was by immunoSEQ multiplex PCR. The data show some 160,000 clones, 60% to 80% seen once. Sequenced: PBMCs. The receptors stem from a male donor in good health and CMV-seronegative.

V gene TRBV4-1 combines with J gene TRBJ1-2; possible D gene TRBD1, 6 bases. The germline CDR1 and CDR2 sequences are MGHRA and YSYEKL. Trimming took 2 bases from V and 7 from J, leaving 20 bases between them. The CDR3 consists of 16 residues. CDR3 loop: CASSQIRGRGGGGYTF. Here the CDR3 DNA reads TGCGCCAGCAGCCAAATACGGGGCAGGGGCGGTGGTGGCTACACCTTC.

This clone was observed a single time. The chain couples TRBV28 to TRBJ1-5; tentative D call: TRBD1 (5 bases). The CDR3 covers 14 residues. Germline V gene lookup returns CDR1 MDHEN and CDR2 SYDVKM. Trimming removed 7 bases at V and 1 base at J, with 11 bases between. This CDR3 reads CASNGHLSNQPQHF. DNA for the CDR3: TGTGCCAGCAACGGACATCTCAGCAATCAGCCCCAGCATTTT. Variable domain in full (rest from reference TRBV28 and TRBJ1-5): DVKVTQSSRYLVKRTGEKVFLECVQDMDHENMFWYRQDPGLGLRLIYFSYDVKMKEKGDIPEGYSVSREKKERFSLILESASTNQTSMYLCASNGHLSNQPQHFGDGTRLSIL.

This clone turned up a few times. The chain links TRBV6-5 to TRBJ1-1; D gene ambiguous. Germline V gives CDR1 MNHEY, CDR2 SVGAGI. The CDR3 runs 12 residues. The V end was cut by 7 bases, the J end by 5 bases, with 11 bases between. CDR3 region: CASTPSGTEAFF. The DNA for the CDR3 is TGTGCCAGCACCCCCTCCGGGACTGAAGCTTTCTTT.

The rearrangement joins TRBV5-1 to TRBJ2-3; TRBD2 matches at 7 bases. Germline V gene sequence: CDR1 SGHRS, CDR2 YFSETQ. After removal of 1 base from V and 0 bases from J, the junction contained 8 bases not matched to a gene. The CDR3 length is 17 residues. The CDR3 DNA reads TGCGCCAGCAGCTTGTCTTCCCGGGGAGGGAGCACAGATACGCAGTATTTT. It encodes CASSLSSRGGSTDTQYF.

The chain employs TRBV9 and TRBJ1-5; a weak D match, TRBD1 (5 bases). V was shortened by 4 bases and J by 1 base, with 15 bases between the two germline ends. The CDR3 runs 16 residues. Germline CDR1 reads SGDLS; CDR2 reads YYNGEE. This chain's CDR3 is CASSRHGGSSNQPQHF. The CDR3 coding sequence is TGTGCCAGCAGCCGCCACGGGGGTTCGAGCAATCAGCCCCAGCATTTT. The entire variable domain, with the rest obtained from reference TRBV9 and TRBJ1-5, is as follows: DSGVTQTPKHLITATGQRVTLRCSPRSGDLSVYWYQQSLDQGLQFLIQYYNGEERAKGNILERFSAQQFPDLHSELNLSSLELGDSALYFCASSRHGGSSNQPQHFGDGTRLSIL.

This clone was observed a single time. This chain connects TRBV7-8 to TRBJ2-7, with a tentative D call TRBD2 (6 bases). CDR3 length: 14 amino acids. The germline V gene encodes CDR1 SGHVS and CDR2 FQNEAQ. Trimming removed 0 bases from V and 2 bases from J, with 8 bases in between. CDR3 in amino acids: CASSLAGSAYEQYF. CDR3 DNA: TGTGCCAGCAGCTTAGCCGGGAGCGCCTACGAGCAGTACTTC.

This chain links TRBV4-2 with TRBJ1-1, with 9 nucleotides matching TRBD1. CDR1 is LGHNA and CDR2 is YNFKEQ in the germline V gene. The CDR3 runs to 16 residues. Trimming removed 0 bases from V and 6 bases from J; junction bases left unmatched: 8. For the CDR3, the DNA is TGTGCCAGCAGCCAAGAGGGGACAGGGAGAGAGGCTGAAGCTTTCTTT. It specifies CASSQEGTGREAEAFF.

The rearrangement joins TRBV4-1 to TRBJ1-2, with D possibly being TRBD1 (5 bases). Between the trimmed V and J ends, which lost 4 bases and 1 base, there was a span of 10 bases. Germline CDR1 and CDR2: MGHRA and YSYEKL. This CDR3 contains 14 residues. The CDR3 protein is CASSPDGGNYGYTF. The DNA for the CDR3 is TGCGCCAGCAGCCCCGACGGGGGTAACTATGGCTACACCTTC.

V gene TRBV10-3 combines with J gene TRBJ2-2; D is unresolved. V was clipped by 11 bases and J by 2 bases, with 15 bases between them. The CDR3 extends over 14 amino acids. The germline V gene encodes CDR1 ENHRY and CDR2 SYGVKD. CDR3 sequence reads: CAAFSVDNTGELFF. The CDR3 nucleotides read TGTGCCGCTTTCAGTGTTGATAACACCGGGGAGCTGTTTTTT.

This chain joins TRBV6-4 and TRBJ2-7, with 7 nucleotides matching TRBD1. This CDR3 spans 16 amino acids. V dropped 10 bases and J dropped 3; count of bases not matched to a gene: 18. Germline CDR1 MRHNA, CDR2 SNTAGT. The CDR3 coding sequence is TGTGCCACCCAAGAAGGGACAGTTCTGAGGAGCTACGAGCAGTACTTC. Translation: CATQEGTVLRSYEQYF.

Only a few counts were recorded for this clone. This chain joins TRBV5-6 and TRBJ1-5, with D possibly TRBD1 on 5 matching bases. Germline CDR1 is SGHDT and CDR2 is YYEEEE. This CDR3 has 14 residues. Trimming stripped 0 bases from V and 6 bases from J, with 10 bases between. The CDR3 reads CASSLAGGFQPQHF. The CDR3 nucleotides read TGTGCCAGCAGCTTGGCGGGGGGTTTTCAGCCCCAGCATTTT.

V usage is TRBV7-2 and J usage is TRBJ2-7, with TRBD1 identical over 10 bases. Germline CDR1 and CDR2: SGHTA and FQGNSA. The CDR3 totals 14 residues. The V and J ends lost 4 bases and 7 bases, in that order; junction bases with no gene match: 7. Here the CDR3 DNA reads TGTGCCAGCAGCTCAACGGGACAGGGGAGAGAGCAGTACTTC. Encoded protein: CASSSTGQGREQYF. The variable domain in full, with the rest retrieved from reference TRBV7-2 and TRBJ2-7, is GAGVSQSPSNKVTEKGKDVELRCDPISGHTALYWYRQSLGQGLEFLIYFQGNSAPDKSGLPSDRFSAERTGGSVSTLTIQRTQQEDSAVYLCASSSTGQGREQYFGPGTRLTVT.

The chain has TRBV6-1 and TRBJ2-2; D is possibly TRBD2 (6 bases). The germline CDR1 and CDR2 sequences are MNHNS and SASEGT. The CDR3 extends over 14 amino acids. V was clipped by 3 bases and J by 5 bases, with 10 bases between them. The CDR3 nucleotides are TGTGCCAGCAGTGAGATGCGGGGAACCGGGGAGCTGTTTTTT. Encoded protein: CASSEMRGTGELFF.

This rearrangement joins TRBV9 to TRBJ2-7; TRBD2 matches 9 bases. V was clipped by 0 bases and J by 5 bases; unmatched bases: 12. The germline gives CDR1 SGDLS, CDR2 YYNGEE. There are 17 residues in the CDR3. Written as DNA, the CDR3 is TGTGCCAGCAGCGTAGGTCTGGGGCAGGGGACTAGCCACGAGCAGTACTTC. It specifies CASSVGLGQGTSHEQYF.

The chain has TRBV10-1 and TRBJ1-4; D might be TRBD1 (5 bases). CDR1 is WNHNN, CDR2 SYGVQD, per germline (reference sequence). The CDR3 length is 16 residues. Trimming removed 1 base at V and 4 bases at J, with 13 bases between. For the CDR3, the DNA is TGCGCCAGCAGTGAGTATAGGAACAGGATTAATGAAAAACTGTTTTTT. Translating gives CASSEYRNRINEKLFF.

The chain is built from TRBV9 and TRBJ2-6; maybe TRBD1 (6 bases). CDR3 size: 17 residues. Germline V gives CDR1 SGDLS, CDR2 YYNGEE. V shed 4 bases and J shed 0 bases, with 14 bases lying between them. CDR3 residues: CASSPRQASSGANVLTF. As DNA, the CDR3 is TGTGCCAGCAGCCCTCGACAGGCGAGCTCTGGGGCCAACGTCCTGACTTTC.

This clone has only a few counts. The chain employs TRBV7-2 and TRBJ2-5, with D perhaps matching TRBD2 (7 bases). This CDR3 comprises 14 residues. The germline gives CDR1 SGHTA, CDR2 FQGNSA. V was shortened by 3 bases and J by 5 bases, with 13 bases between the two germline ends. DNA of the CDR3: TGTGCCAGCAGCTTTCCGGGGGGCGGGGAGACCCAGTACTTC. The encoded protein is CASSFPGGGETQYF.